The clone carrying this TCR beta chain was recorded a few times. This CDR3 contains 17 residues. V was shortened by 10 bases and J by 1 base, with 25 bases between the two germline ends. Per the germline V gene, CDR1 is MNHEY and CDR2 is SMNVEV (reference sequence). A TCRbeta library incorporating unique molecular identifiers was prepared. One entry per CDR3 protein, called by TCRdb with MiXCR from the PCR reads. The sample contains 90,000 to 130,000 distinct CDR3 sequences, 10% of which appear only once. These data originate in a study of T-cell reconstitution after alpha-beta-depleted transplantation in children.

Material: PBMCs from the stem cell graft donor, obtained from the stem cell graft. The TCR was taken from a human donor who donated a stem cell graft to a child with acute lymphoblastic leukemia. The chain combines TRBV27 with TRBJ1-1; a weak D match, TRBD1 (5 bases). This CDR3 reads CATRRRGSGYGNTEAFF. CDR3 nucleotide sequence: TGTGCCACCCGTAGGAGGGGTTCAGGTTATGGGAACACTGAAGCTTTCTTT.